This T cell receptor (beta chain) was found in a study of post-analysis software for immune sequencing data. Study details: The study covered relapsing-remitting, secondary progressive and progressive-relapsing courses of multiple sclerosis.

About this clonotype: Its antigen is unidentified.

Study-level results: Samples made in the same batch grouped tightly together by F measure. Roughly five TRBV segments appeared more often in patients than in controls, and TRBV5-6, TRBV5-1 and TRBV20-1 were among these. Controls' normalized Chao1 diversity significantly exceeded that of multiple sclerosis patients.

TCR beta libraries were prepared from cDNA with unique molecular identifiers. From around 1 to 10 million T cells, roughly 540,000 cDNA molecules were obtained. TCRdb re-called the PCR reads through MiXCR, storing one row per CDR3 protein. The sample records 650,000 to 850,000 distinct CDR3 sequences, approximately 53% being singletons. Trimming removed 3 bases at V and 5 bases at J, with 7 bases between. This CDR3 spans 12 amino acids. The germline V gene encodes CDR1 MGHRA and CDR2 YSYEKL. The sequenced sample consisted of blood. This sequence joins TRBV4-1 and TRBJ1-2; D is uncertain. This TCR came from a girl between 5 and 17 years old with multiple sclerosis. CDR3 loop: CASSQASYGYTF. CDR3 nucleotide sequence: TGCGCCAGCAGCCAGGCCAGTTATGGCTACACCTTC.